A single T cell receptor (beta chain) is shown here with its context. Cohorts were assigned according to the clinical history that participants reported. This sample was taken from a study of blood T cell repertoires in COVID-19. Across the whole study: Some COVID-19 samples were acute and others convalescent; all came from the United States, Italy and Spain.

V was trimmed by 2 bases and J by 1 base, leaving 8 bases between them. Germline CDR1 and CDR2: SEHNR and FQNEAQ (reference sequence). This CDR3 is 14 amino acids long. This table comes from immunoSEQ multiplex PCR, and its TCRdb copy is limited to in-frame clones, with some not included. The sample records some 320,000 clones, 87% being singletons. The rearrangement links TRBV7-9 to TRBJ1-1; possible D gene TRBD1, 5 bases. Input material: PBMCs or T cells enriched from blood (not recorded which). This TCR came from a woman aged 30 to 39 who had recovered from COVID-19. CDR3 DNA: TGTGCCAGCAGCTTACTAGGGGAGAACACTGAAGCTTTCTTT. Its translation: CASSLLGENTEAFF.